The 25 T cell receptor beta chains presented below share a single source sample, sequenced in a study of CD8 T cells in ankylosing spondylitis. TCRdb passed the 5' RACE reads through MiXCR, listing each CDR3 protein once. The sample lists about 36,000 distinct CDR3 sequences, about 6.3% occurring once. Material: blood, either unsorted or a sorted T cell fraction (not recorded which). These receptors were obtained from a male donor with ankylosing spondylitis or in good health (not recorded which).

This clonotype was recorded at least ten times. This chain uses TRBV7-2 with TRBJ2-1, with TRBD2 identical over 10 bases. The CDR3 contains 17 residues. J was trimmed by 0 bases and V by 2 bases; bases with no gene match: 4. Per germline, CDR1 SGHTA and CDR2 FQGNSA. The CDR3 spells CASSLLAGVISYNEQFF. For the CDR3, the DNA is TGTGCCAGCAGCTTACTAGCGGGAGTGATCTCCTACAATGAGCAGTTCTTC.

This clonotype is a singleton in its sample. The junction differs from germline at one of its ends, possibly a read error. The chain couples TRBV20-1 to TRBJ2-4, with 12 bases identical to TRBD2. This CDR3 contains 18 residues. The germline gives CDR1 DFQATT, CDR2 SNEGSKA (reference sequence). In nucleotides, the CDR3 is TGTAGTGCTAGAGATCCGACTAGCGGGAGTGGAGCCAAAAACATTCAGTACTTC. This encodes CSARDPTSGSGAKNIQYF.

This clonotype was counted ten times or more. The chain carries TRBV3-1 and TRBJ2-7, with 10 bases identical to TRBD1. The length of the CDR3 is 15 residues. V shed 2 bases, J shed 4 bases, and the junction held 5 bases outside the gene matches. CDR1 is LGHDT, CDR2 YNNKEL, per germline (reference sequence). The CDR3 DNA follows: TGTGCCAGCAGCCAACCCCGGGACAGGGGTTACGAGCAGTACTTC. It is translated as CASSQPRDRGYEQYF.

This clonotype was counted ten times or more. The chain is built from TRBV5-1 and TRBJ2-7, with D uncertain. Germline CDR1 SGHRS, CDR2 YFSETQ. The CDR3 spans 14 residues. V gave up 1 base and J gave up 2 bases, with 10 bases separating them. CDR3 loop: CASSLRAGAYEQYF. The CDR3 nucleotides read TGCGCCAGCAGCTTGAGGGCAGGAGCCTACGAGCAGTACTTC.

This clonotype was picked up many times. This rearrangement joins TRBV7-8 to TRBJ1-1; D unclear. V shed 2 bases and J shed 0 bases, with 10 bases lying between them. Germline-derived CDR1 and CDR2 are SGHVS and FQNEAQ. The CDR3 sequence is 15 residues long. The CDR3 spells CASSLFHTMNTEAFF. CDR3 DNA sequence: TGTGCCAGCAGCTTATTCCACACCATGAACACTGAAGCTTTCTTT.

This clonotype has ten or more counts. V usage is TRBV5-1 and J usage is TRBJ2-2; a possible D gene is TRBD2 (6 bases). The CDR3 consists of 16 residues. Per the germline V gene, CDR1 is SGHRS and CDR2 is YFSETQ. Trimming removed 2 bases from V and 5 bases from J, with 16 bases in between. The chain's CDR3 is CASSFAQWAGTGELFF. Here the CDR3 DNA reads TGCGCCAGCAGCTTCGCCCAATGGGCGGGGACCGGGGAGCTGTTTTTT.

Sample share makes this clonotype medium-sized. The chain is built from TRBV24-1 and TRBJ2-3, with D maybe TRBD2 (5 bases). Trimming removed 12 bases from V and 3 bases from J, with 9 bases in between. This CDR3 comprises 11 residues. Germline-derived CDR1 and CDR2 are KGHDR and SFDVKD. The CDR3 loop reads CASEETDTQYF. As DNA, the CDR3 is TGTGCCTCGGAGGAGACAGATACGCAGTATTTT.

This clonotype came up many times. This CDR3 is CASSLVPETYEQYF. CDR3 in DNA: TGTGCCAGCAGCTTAGTTCCGGAAACCTACGAGCAGTACTTC. The V and J genes are TRBV7-9 and TRBJ2-7; D not resolved. Looked up from germline, CDR1 is SEHNR and CDR2 is FQNEAQ (reference sequence). The CDR3 has 14 residues. V gave up 1 base and J gave up 2 bases, with 9 bases separating them.

This clonotype was detected many times. V is TRBV7-3 and J is TRBJ2-1; maybe TRBD2 (5 bases). CDR1 and CDR2 (germline): SGHTA, FQGTGA. V was pared by 0 bases and J by 6 bases, with 6 bases between. The CDR3 spans 13 residues. The CDR3 protein is CASSLTRGNEQFF. CDR3 DNA sequence: TGTGCCAGCAGCTTAACCCGGGGCAATGAGCAGTTCTTC.

In this sample, this clonotype turned up many times. This rearrangement joins TRBV15 to TRBJ1-2; possibly TRBD1 for D (6 bases). Trimming cost V 3 bases and J 1 base, with 15 bases left between them. CDR1 and CDR2 from the germline V gene are LNHNV and YYDKDF (reference sequence). The CDR3 has 16 residues. The CDR3 bases are TGTGCCACCAGCAGGGGGGCACGACAGAGTAACTATGGCTACACCTTC. It is translated as CATSRGARQSNYGYTF. Filled out from reference TRBV15 and TRBJ1-2, the complete variable domain reads DAMVIQNPRYQVTQFGKPVTLSCSQTLNHNVMYWYQQKSSQAPKLLFHYYDKDFNNEADTPDNFQSRRPNTSFCFLDIRSPGLGDTAMYLCATSRGARQSNYGYTFGSGTRLTVV.

There are many counts of this clonotype. This chain joins TRBV2 and TRBJ1-2, with D possibly TRBD1 on 6 matching bases. Per the germline V gene, CDR1 is SNHLY and CDR2 is FYNNEI. The CDR3 spans 15 residues. V was shortened by 2 bases and J by 0 bases, with 10 bases between the two germline ends. In DNA form, the CDR3 reads TGTGCCAGCAGTGAAAGGACAGTAGCTAACTATGGCTACACCTTC. This gives the protein CASSERTVANYGYTF.

The rearrangement links TRBV6-4 to TRBJ2-7, with D maybe TRBD1 (6 bases). The CDR3 extends over 12 amino acids. V was trimmed by 6 bases and J by 0 bases, leaving 6 bases between them. Germline CDR1 reads MRHNA; CDR2 reads SNTAGT. This CDR3 is CASRDSSYEQYF. The DNA for the CDR3 is TGTGCCAGCAGGGACAGCTCCTACGAGCAGTACTTC.

The chain is built from TRBV20-1 and TRBJ2-3, with 14 bases lining up with TRBD2. The CDR3 contains 18 residues. The germline gives CDR1 DFQATT, CDR2 SNEGSKA (reference sequence). DNA of the CDR3: TGCTGGGCAGGGGGACTAGCGGGAGTAGCCTCCGGCGCAGATACGCAGTATTTT. As protein: CWAGGLAGVASGADTQYF.

In its sample, this clonotype was seen many times. The J gene is TRBJ1-5, the V gene TRBV5-1, with D perhaps TRBD1 (5 bases). Germline CDR1 SGHRS, CDR2 YFSETQ. With 8 bases removed from V and 4 bases from J, the gap between germline ends came to 13 bases. The CDR3 is 13 amino acids. Here the CDR3 reads CASPSGGNQPQHF. The CDR3 DNA reads as TGCGCCAGTCCGAGCGGGGGAAATCAGCCCCAGCATTTT.

This clonotype occurred many times. The rearrangement uses TRBV20-1 and TRBJ2-5; D may be TRBD2 (6 bases). The CDR3 runs 16 residues. The V gene lost 3 bases and the J gene lost 2 bases, with 19 bases spanning the gap. Germline values: CDR1 DFQATT, CDR2 SNEGSKA (reference sequence). CDR3 sequence reads: CSARLPGGGIQETQYF. As DNA, the CDR3 is TGCAGTGCTAGGCTTCCCGGTGGGGGGATTCAAGAGACCCAGTACTTC.

This CDR3 is CASSEWENLSGNTIYF. CDR3 bases: TGCGCCAGCAGTGAGTGGGAGAATCTCTCTGGAAACACCATATATTTT. The V call is TRBV10-2, the J call TRBJ1-3, with D uncertain. V was trimmed by 1 base and J by 0 bases, leaving 10 bases between them. Germline V gene data show CDR1 as WSHSY and CDR2 as SAAADI. The CDR3 contains 16 residues.

Many counts were recorded for this clonotype. The chain couples TRBV7-3 to TRBJ2-7; no firm D call. The germline V gene encodes CDR1 SGHTA and CDR2 FQGTGA. Trimming removed 2 bases from V and 6 bases from J, with 17 bases in between. There are 15 residues in the CDR3. For the CDR3, the DNA is TGTGCCAGCAGCTTACTCGGCGAAGGGTTGGGCGAGCAGTACTTC. Protein sequence: CASSLLGEGLGEQYF.

This clonotype was counted at least ten times. This chain joins TRBV13 and TRBJ2-7; 9 nucleotides match TRBD2. Per germline, CDR1 PRHDT and CDR2 FYEKMQ (reference sequence). The CDR3 extends over 16 amino acids. V was pared by 3 bases and J by 2 bases, with 8 bases of the junction left unmatched. The DNA of the CDR3 is TGTGCCAGCAGCTTCCGGCTAGCGGGGTCAACCTACGAGCAGTACTTC. It translates to CASSFRLAGSTYEQYF.

This clonotype appeared many times. The rearrangement joins TRBV20-1 to TRBJ2-1; 8 positions agree with TRBD1. The CDR3 is made up of 15 amino acids. Germline CDR1 DFQATT, CDR2 SNEGSKA (reference sequence). The junction had 15 bases not matched to a gene; V was cut back by 6 bases and J by 8 bases. Here the CDR3 reads CSAYPGRGQFHEQFF. In DNA form, the CDR3 reads TGCAGTGCGTACCCCGGCAGGGGGCAGTTCCATGAGCAGTTCTTC.

In its sample, this clonotype was seen many times. The rearrangement joins TRBV5-1 to TRBJ2-1, with 13 positions matching TRBD2. This CDR3 is 15 amino acids long. J was trimmed by 9 bases and V by 0 bases; bases with no gene match: 3. Germline CDR1 reads SGHRS; CDR2 reads YFSETQ. This chain's CDR3 is CASSLGLAGGGEQFF. In DNA, the CDR3 is TGCGCCAGCAGCTTGGGACTAGCGGGAGGCGGTGAGCAGTTCTTC.

This clonotype was picked up many times. The chain carries TRBV7-6 and TRBJ2-7, with D possibly TRBD1 on 5 matching bases. The V gene's germline CDR1 is SGHVS and CDR2 FNYEAQ. The CDR3 length is 14 residues. The germline V and J ends were trimmed by 7 bases and 2 bases, with 15 bases remaining between them. The CDR3 DNA follows: TGTGCCAGCACCGCAAGTCAGGACACCTACGAGCAGTACTTC. It specifies CASTASQDTYEQYF.

This clonotype was counted ten times or more. The chain couples TRBV5-1 to TRBJ1-2; 7 nucleotides line up with TRBD1. The germline gives CDR1 SGHRS, CDR2 YFSETQ. The CDR3 sequence is 17 residues long. The V and J ends lost 1 base and 6 bases, in that order; junction bases with no gene match: 15. CDR3 bases: TGCGCCAGCAGCTTGACCTTCAAGGACAGGAGTAATCATGGCTACACCTTC. It translates to CASSLTFKDRSNHGYTF.

The CDR3 protein is CASRTLGSTDTQYF. The CDR3 region has the DNA TGTGCCAGCCGAACACTAGGGAGCACAGATACGCAGTATTTT. The V and J genes are TRBV6-1 and TRBJ2-3; D is possibly TRBD2 (5 bases). V was cut by 8 bases and J by 0 bases, with 12 bases left in between. The CDR3 consists of 14 residues. Germline V gene sequence: CDR1 MNHNS, CDR2 SASEGT.

This clonotype was found many times. The chain carries TRBV12-3 or TRBV12-4 and TRBJ2-7; perhaps TRBD1 as D (5 bases). This CDR3 comprises 13 residues. The V end lost 6 bases, the J end lost 4 bases, and 13 bases lay between the germline ends. CDR3 sequence (DNA): TGTGCCAGCAGCCGGCAGGGTTATTACGAGCAGTACTTC. It encodes CASSRQGYYEQYF.

This clonotype was seen a handful of times. The chain employs TRBV20-1 and TRBJ2-1, with D unresolved. The germline V gene encodes CDR1 DFQATT and CDR2 SNEGSKA (reference sequence). The germline V and J ends were trimmed by 5 bases and 3 bases, with 5 bases remaining between them. The CDR3 length is 11 residues. For the CDR3, the DNA is TGCAGTGCTCCTAACTACAATGAGCAGTTCTTC. It is translated as CSAPNYNEQFF.